The present entry profiles one T cell receptor beta chain with its context. The antigen remains undetermined. The repertoire was sequenced with immunoSEQ multiplex PCR; TCRdb's copy has only in-frame clones and lacks some. The repertoire holds tens of thousands of clones, with 73% as singletons. This sample is drawn from a study of tumor-infiltrating lymphocytes in localized non-small cell lung cancer. Study background: Several tumor histologies, both smoking statuses, and some post-neoadjuvant chemotherapy samples were included. From each patient, both tumor and uninvolved lung, non-adjacent to tumor, were sampled. Study-wide findings and caveats: Different pieces of the same tissue went to different assays, confounding technical variation with intratumor heterogeneity. Tumor T-cell fraction from TCR sequencing was not associated with recurrence-free survival (p = 0.61).

CDR1 is MNHEY and CDR2 is SVGAGI in the germline V gene. V dropped 6 bases and J dropped 1 base, with 10 bases sitting between them. The CDR3 runs to 15 residues. Material for sequencing was lung tumor tissue. The sequence derives from a human donor with non-small cell lung cancer. V is TRBV6-5 and J is TRBJ2-6; D remains unclear. The chain's CDR3 is CASRSGPSGANVLTF. Written as DNA, the CDR3 is TGTGCCAGCAGGTCCGGTCCGTCTGGGGCCAACGTCCTGACTTTC.